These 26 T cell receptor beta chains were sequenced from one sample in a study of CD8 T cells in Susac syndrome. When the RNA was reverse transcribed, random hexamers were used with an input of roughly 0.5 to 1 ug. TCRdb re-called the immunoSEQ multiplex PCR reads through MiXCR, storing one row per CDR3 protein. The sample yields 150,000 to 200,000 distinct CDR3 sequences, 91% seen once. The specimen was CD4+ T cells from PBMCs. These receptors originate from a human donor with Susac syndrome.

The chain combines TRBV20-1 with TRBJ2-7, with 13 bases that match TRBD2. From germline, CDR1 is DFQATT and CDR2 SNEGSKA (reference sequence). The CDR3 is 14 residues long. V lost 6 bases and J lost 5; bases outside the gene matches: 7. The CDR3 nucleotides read TGCAGTGCCGAAGGGACTAGCGGGATTAACGAGCAGTACTTC. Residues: CSAEGTSGINEQYF.

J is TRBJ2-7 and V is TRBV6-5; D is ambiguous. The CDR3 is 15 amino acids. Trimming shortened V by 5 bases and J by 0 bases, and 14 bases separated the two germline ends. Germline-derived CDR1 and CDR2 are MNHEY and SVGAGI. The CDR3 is CASSPRGPSSYEQYF. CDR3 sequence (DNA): TGTGCCAGCAGTCCTCGAGGACCTAGCTCCTACGAGCAGTACTTC.

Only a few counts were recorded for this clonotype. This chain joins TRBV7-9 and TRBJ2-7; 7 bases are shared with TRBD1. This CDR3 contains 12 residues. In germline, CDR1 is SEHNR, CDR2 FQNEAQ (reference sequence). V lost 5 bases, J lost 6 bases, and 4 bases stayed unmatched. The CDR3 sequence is CASSTSGGEQYF. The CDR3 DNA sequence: TGTGCCAGCAGCACATCAGGGGGCGAGCAGTACTTC. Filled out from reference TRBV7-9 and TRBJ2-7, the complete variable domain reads DTGVSQNPRHKITKRGQNVTFRCDPISEHNRLYWYRQTLGQGPEFLTYFQNEAQLEKSRLLSDRFSAERPKGSFSTLEIQRTEQGDSAMYLCASSTSGGEQYFGPGTRLTVT.

Written as DNA, the CDR3 is TGTGCCAGCAGCTTATTGAGCGGGAGGGAGACCCAGTACTTC. As protein: CASSLLSGRETQYF. This rearrangement joins TRBV5-6 to TRBJ2-5; 9 bases are shared with TRBD2. Germline V lookup: CDR1 SGHDT, CDR2 YYEEEE. V trimming: 2 bases; J trimming: 5 bases; junction bases outside the gene matches: 4. The CDR3 runs to 14 residues.

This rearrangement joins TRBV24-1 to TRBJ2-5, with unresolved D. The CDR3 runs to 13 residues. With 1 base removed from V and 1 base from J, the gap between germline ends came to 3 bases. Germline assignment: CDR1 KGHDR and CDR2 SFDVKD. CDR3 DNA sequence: TGTGCCACCAGTGATTTTCCCCAAGAGACCCAGTACTTC. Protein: CATSDFPQETQYF.

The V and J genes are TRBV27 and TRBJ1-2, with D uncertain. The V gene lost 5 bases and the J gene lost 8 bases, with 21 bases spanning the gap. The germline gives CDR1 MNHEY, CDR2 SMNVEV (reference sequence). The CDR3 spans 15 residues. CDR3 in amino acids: CASSQALTPTRGYTF. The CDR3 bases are TGTGCCAGCAGTCAAGCCTTGACTCCAACGCGAGGCTACACCTTC.

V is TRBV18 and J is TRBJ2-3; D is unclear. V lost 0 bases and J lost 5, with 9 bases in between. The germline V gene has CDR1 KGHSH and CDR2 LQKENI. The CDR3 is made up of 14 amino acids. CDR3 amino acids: CASSPPSAGDTQYF. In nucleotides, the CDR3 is TGTGCCAGCTCACCACCGTCGGCTGGAGATACGCAGTATTTT.

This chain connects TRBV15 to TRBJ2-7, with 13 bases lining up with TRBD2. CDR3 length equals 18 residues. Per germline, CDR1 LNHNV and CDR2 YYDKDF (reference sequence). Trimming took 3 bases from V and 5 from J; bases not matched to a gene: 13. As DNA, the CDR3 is TGTGCCACCAGCAGGGGAGTCACAGGGACTAGCGGGGAAAACGAGCAGTACTTC. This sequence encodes CATSRGVTGTSGENEQYF.

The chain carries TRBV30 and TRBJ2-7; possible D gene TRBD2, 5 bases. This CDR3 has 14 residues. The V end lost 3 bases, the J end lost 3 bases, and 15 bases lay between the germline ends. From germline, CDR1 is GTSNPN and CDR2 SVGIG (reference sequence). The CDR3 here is CAWRPPTSNYEQYF. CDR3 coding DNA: TGTGCCTGGAGACCCCCCACTAGTAACTACGAGCAGTACTTC.

CDR3 in DNA: TGTGCCACCAGCAGCTTGACGGGTCAGCCCCAGCATTTT. Translation gives CATSSLTGQPQHF. V usage is TRBV15 and J usage is TRBJ1-5; D remains ambiguous. The CDR3 consists of 13 residues. V shed 3 bases and J shed 6 bases, with 9 bases lying between them. CDR1 and CDR2 (germline): LNHNV, YYDKDF (reference sequence).

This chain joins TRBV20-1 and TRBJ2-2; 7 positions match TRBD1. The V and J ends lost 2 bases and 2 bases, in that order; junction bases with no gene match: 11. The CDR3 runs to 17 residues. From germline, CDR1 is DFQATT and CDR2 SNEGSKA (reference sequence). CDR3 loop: CSARKGGGQLNTGELFF. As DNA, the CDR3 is TGCAGTGCTAGAAAGGGTGGGGGACAGCTAAACACCGGGGAGCTGTTTTTT.

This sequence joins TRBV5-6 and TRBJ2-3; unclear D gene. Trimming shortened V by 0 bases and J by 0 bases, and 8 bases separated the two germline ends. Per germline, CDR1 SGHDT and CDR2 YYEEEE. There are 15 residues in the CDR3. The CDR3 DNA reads TGTGCCAGCAGCTTGGCCCCTACTAGCACAGATACGCAGTATTTT. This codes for CASSLAPTSTDTQYF.

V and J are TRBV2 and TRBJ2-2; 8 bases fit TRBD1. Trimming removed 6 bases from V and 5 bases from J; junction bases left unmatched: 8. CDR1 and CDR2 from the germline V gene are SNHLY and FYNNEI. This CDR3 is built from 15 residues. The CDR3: CASSPQGARTGELFF. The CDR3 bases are TGTGCCAGCAGCCCCCAGGGGGCGCGTACCGGGGAGCTGTTTTTT. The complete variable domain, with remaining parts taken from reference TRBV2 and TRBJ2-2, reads EPEVTQTPSHQVTQMGQEVILRCVPISNHLYFYWYRQILGQKVEFLVSFYNNEISEKSEIFDDQFSVERPDGSNFTLKIRSTKLEDSAMYFCASSPQGARTGELFFGEGSRLTVL.

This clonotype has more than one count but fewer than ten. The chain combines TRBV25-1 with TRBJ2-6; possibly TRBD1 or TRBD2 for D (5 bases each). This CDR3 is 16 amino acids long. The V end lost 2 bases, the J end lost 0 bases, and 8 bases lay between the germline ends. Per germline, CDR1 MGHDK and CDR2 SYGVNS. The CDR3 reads CASSEGGHSGANVLTF. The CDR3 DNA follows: TGTGCCAGCAGTGAAGGAGGACACTCTGGGGCCAACGTCCTGACTTTC.

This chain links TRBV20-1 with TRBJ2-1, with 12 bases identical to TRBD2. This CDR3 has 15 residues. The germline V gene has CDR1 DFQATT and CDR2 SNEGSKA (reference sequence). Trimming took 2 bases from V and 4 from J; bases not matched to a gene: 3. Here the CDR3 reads CSARNGLAGYNEQFF. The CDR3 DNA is TGCAGTGCTAGAAACGGACTAGCGGGGTACAATGAGCAGTTCTTC.

DNA of the CDR3: TGCAGTGCGGTGACAGGGGAGCGCTACGAGCAGTACTTC. This codes for CSAVTGERYEQYF. The chain links TRBV20-1 to TRBJ2-7, with TRBD1 identical over 8 bases. With V trimmed by 6 bases and J by 3 bases, 7 bases remained unmatched. Germline CDR1 is DFQATT and CDR2 is SNEGSKA (reference sequence). This CDR3 spans 13 amino acids.

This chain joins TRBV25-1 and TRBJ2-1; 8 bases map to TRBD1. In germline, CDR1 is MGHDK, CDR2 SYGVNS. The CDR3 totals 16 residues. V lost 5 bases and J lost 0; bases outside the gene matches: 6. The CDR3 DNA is TGTGCCAGCAGTACCCCTACAGGGGGCTCCTACAATGAGCAGTTCTTC. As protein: CASSTPTGGSYNEQFF.

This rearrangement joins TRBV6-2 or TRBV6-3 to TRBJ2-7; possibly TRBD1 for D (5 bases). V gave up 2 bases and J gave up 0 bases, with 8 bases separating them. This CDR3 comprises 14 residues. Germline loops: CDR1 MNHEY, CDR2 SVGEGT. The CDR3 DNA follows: TGTGCCAGCAGTTACCCCAGGGACTCCTACGAGCAGTACTTC. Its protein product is CASSYPRDSYEQYF.

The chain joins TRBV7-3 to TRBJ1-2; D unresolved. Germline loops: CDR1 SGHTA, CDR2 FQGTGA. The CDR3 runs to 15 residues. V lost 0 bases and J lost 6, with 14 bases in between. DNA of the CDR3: TGTGCCAGCAGCTTAACGCCCCAGGCGCTGGATGGCTACACCTTC. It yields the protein CASSLTPQALDGYTF.

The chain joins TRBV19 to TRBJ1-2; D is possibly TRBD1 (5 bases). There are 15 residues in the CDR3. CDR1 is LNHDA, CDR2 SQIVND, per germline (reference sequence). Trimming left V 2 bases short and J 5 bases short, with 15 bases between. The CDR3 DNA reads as TGTGCCAGTAGTATATTTTTGCAGGGCGGATATGGCTACACCTTC. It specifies CASSIFLQGGYGYTF.

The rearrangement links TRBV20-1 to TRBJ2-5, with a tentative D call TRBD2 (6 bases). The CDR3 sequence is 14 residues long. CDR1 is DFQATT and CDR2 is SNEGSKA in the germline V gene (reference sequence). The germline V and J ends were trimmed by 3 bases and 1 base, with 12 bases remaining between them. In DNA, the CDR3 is TGCAGTGCTAGGTCTGGCGGGGCCCAAGAGACCCAGTACTTC. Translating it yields CSARSGGAQETQYF.

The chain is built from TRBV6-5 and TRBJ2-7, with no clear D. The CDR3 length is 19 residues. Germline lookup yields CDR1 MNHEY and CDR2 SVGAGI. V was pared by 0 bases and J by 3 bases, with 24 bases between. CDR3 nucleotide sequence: TGTGCCAGCAGTTACTCGAGCTCTACGGGCAGAAGGTTCCTCTACGAGCAGTACTTC. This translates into CASSYSSSTGRRFLYEQYF.

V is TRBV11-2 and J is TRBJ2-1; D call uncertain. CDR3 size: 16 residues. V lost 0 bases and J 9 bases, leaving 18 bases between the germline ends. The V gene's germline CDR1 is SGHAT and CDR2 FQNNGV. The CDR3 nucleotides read TGTGCCAGCAGCTTAGATCCGCGAGCTGCCTTTGGTGAGCAGTTCTTC. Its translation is CASSLDPRAAFGEQFF.

The CDR3 loop reads CASSSLELEYNEQFF. DNA of the CDR3: TGTGCCAGTAGTAGCCTCGAACTAGAGTACAATGAGCAGTTCTTC. This chain links TRBV19 with TRBJ2-1, with a possible D match to TRBD2 (5 bases). V lost 4 bases and J 4 bases, leaving 14 bases between the germline ends. This CDR3 has 15 amino acids. CDR1 and CDR2 from the germline V gene are LNHDA and SQIVND (reference sequence).

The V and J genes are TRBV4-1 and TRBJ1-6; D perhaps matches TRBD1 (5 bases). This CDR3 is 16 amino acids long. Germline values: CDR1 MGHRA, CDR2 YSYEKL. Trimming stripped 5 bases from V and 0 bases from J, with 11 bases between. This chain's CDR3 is CASSTAGSSYNSPLHF. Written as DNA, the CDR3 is TGCGCCAGCAGCACGGCAGGGAGCTCCTATAATTCACCCCTCCACTTT.

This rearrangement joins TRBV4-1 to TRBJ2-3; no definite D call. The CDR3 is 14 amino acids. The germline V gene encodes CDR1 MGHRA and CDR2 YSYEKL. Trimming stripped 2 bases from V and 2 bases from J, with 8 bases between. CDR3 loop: CASSQKPITDTQYF. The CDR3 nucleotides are TGCGCCAGCAGCCAAAAACCCATCACAGATACGCAGTATTTT.